Listed below are T cell receptor beta chains from one sample, sequenced in a study of blood T cells in healthy people across ages. TCRdb re-analysed the 5' RACE reads in MiXCR, keeping a single row per CDR3 protein. Here the sample spans 1.5 million to 1.8 million distinct CDR3 sequences, about 45% being singletons. The sample comprised blood. Receptor source: a woman between 18 and 29 years old in good health. CDR3s include the opening cysteine and the closing phenylalanine or tryptophan. A D gene is named only where the DNA matches it firmly. Not every row has a clone size; where given, it reads once, few, many or a size class.

v_gene: TRBV28
j_gene: TRBJ2-3
abundance: NA
d_gene: TRBD2
CDR3aa: CASSDLAGGPPDTQYF
CDR3nt: TGTGCCAGCAGTGACTTAGCGGGAGGGCCGCCAGATACGCAGTATTTT

v_gene: TRBV7-2
j_gene: TRBJ2-7
abundance: NA
d_gene: TRBD2
CDR3aa: CASSSDLVAGLSYEQYF
CDR3nt: TGTGCCAGCAGCTCCGATCTTGTAGCGGGGCTCTCCTACGAGCAGTACTTC

v_gene: TRBV20-1
j_gene: TRBJ2-1
abundance: few
d_gene: NA
CDR3aa: CSAIESAIRYNEQFF
CDR3nt: TGCAGTGCTATAGAGTCAGCGATACGGTACAATGAGCAGTTCTTC

v_gene: TRBV15
j_gene: TRBJ1-5
abundance: NA
d_gene: TRBD1
CDR3aa: CATSSETGGRQPQHF
CDR3nt: TGTGCCACCAGCAGTGAGACAGGGGGCAGACAGCCCCAGCATTTT

v_gene: TRBV6-5
j_gene: TRBJ2-7
abundance: NA
d_gene: TRBD2
CDR3aa: CATGTSGGSYEQYF
CDR3nt: TGTGCCACTGGGACTAGCGGGGGCTCCTACGAGCAGTACTTC

v_gene: TRBV2
j_gene: TRBJ1-1
abundance: NA
d_gene: NA
CDR3aa: CASSPGQGLLYTEAFF
CDR3nt: TGTGCCAGCAGCCCCGGTCAGGGCCTACTGTACACTGAAGCTTTCTTT

v_gene: TRBV20-1
j_gene: TRBJ1-2
abundance: NA
d_gene: NA
CDR3aa: CSARDRTGYTF
CDR3nt: TGCAGTGCTAGAGACAGAACCGGCTACACCTTC

v_gene: TRBV20-1
j_gene: TRBJ2-7
abundance: NA
d_gene: NA
CDR3aa: CSAGDFGRGPYEQYF
CDR3nt: TGCAGTGCTGGAGATTTCGGTCGAGGGCCCTACGAGCAGTACTTC

v_gene: TRBV25-1
j_gene: TRBJ2-3
abundance: NA
d_gene: TRBD2
CDR3aa: CASSETTSGRSRTGTQYF
CDR3nt: TGTGCCAGCAGTGAGACGACTAGCGGGAGGTCCCGCACAGGTACGCAGTATTTT

v_gene: TRBV12-3/TRBV12-4
j_gene: TRBJ1-2
abundance: few
d_gene: TRBD1
CDR3aa: CASSYMGQIINYGYTF
CDR3nt: TGTGCCAGCAGTTATATGGGACAGATAATTAACTATGGCTACACCTTC

v_gene: TRBV20-1
j_gene: TRBJ2-3
abundance: NA
d_gene: TRBD2
CDR3aa: CSARTGGKTQYF
CDR3nt: TGCAGTGCCCGCACGGGGGGGAAAACGCAGTATTTT

v_gene: TRBV5-1
j_gene: TRBJ2-1
abundance: NA
d_gene: TRBD2
CDR3aa: CASSYTSGGGEQFF
CDR3nt: TGCGCCAGCAGCTACACTAGCGGGGGCGGTGAGCAGTTCTTC

v_gene: TRBV12-3/TRBV12-4
j_gene: TRBJ2-7
abundance: NA
d_gene: TRBD2
CDR3aa: CASSPGLGGGSREQYF
CDR3nt: TGTGCCAGCAGTCCGGGACTGGGCGGGGGTTCGAGGGAGCAGTACTTC

v_gene: TRBV29-1
j_gene: TRBJ1-2
abundance: NA
d_gene: NA
CDR3aa: CSVLRQAESNYGYTF
CDR3nt: TGCAGCGTCCTCAGACAGGCAGAGTCGAACTATGGCTACACCTTC

v_gene: TRBV5-1
j_gene: TRBJ2-1
abundance: few
d_gene: NA
CDR3aa: CASLPNPSQNEQFF
CDR3nt: TGCGCCAGCCTCCCAAATCCTAGCCAGAATGAGCAGTTCTTC

v_gene: TRBV20-1
j_gene: TRBJ1-1
abundance: few
d_gene: NA
CDR3aa: CSATRDGHTEAFF
CDR3nt: TGCAGTGCTACCCGGGACGGTCACACTGAAGCTTTCTTT

v_gene: TRBV28
j_gene: TRBJ2-2
abundance: NA
d_gene: NA
CDR3aa: CASSSSNTGEQFF
CDR3nt: TGTGCCAGCAGTTCCTCGAACACCGGGGAGCAGTTTTTT

v_gene: TRBV6-5
j_gene: TRBJ1-1
abundance: NA
d_gene: NA
CDR3aa: CASRRQAVNTEAFF
CDR3nt: TGTGCCAGCAGGCGACAGGCCGTGAACACTGAAGCTTTCTTT

v_gene: TRBV20-1
j_gene: TRBJ2-3
abundance: few
d_gene: NA
CDR3aa: CSAFRSDTSTDTQYF
CDR3nt: TGCAGTGCTTTTCGCTCAGACACTAGCACAGATACGCAGTATTTT

v_gene: TRBV7-9
j_gene: TRBJ2-1
abundance: NA
d_gene: TRBD1
CDR3aa: CASSGTGQGNNEQFF
CDR3nt: TGTGCCAGCAGCGGGACGGGACAGGGGAACAATGAGCAGTTCTTC

v_gene: TRBV5-1
j_gene: TRBJ2-7
abundance: NA
d_gene: TRBD1
CDR3aa: CASSIGQGDYEQYF
CDR3nt: TGCGCCAGCAGCATCGGACAGGGAGACTACGAGCAGTACTTC

v_gene: TRBV20-1
j_gene: TRBJ2-7
abundance: few
d_gene: NA
CDR3aa: CSARPRPSPEQYF
CDR3nt: TGCAGTGCTAGACCCCGTCCTTCACCCGAGCAGTACTTC

v_gene: TRBV5-6
j_gene: TRBJ1-1
abundance: NA
d_gene: NA
CDR3aa: CASSSGIRGDNTEAFF
CDR3nt: TGTGCCAGCAGCTCAGGGATAAGGGGGGACAACACTGAAGCTTTCTTT

v_gene: TRBV6-2/TRBV6-3
j_gene: TRBJ1-2
abundance: NA
d_gene: NA
CDR3aa: CASSYGERDYGYTF
CDR3nt: TGTGCCAGCAGTTACGGGGAAAGGGACTATGGCTACACCTTC

v_gene: TRBV27
j_gene: TRBJ2-7
abundance: NA
d_gene: TRBD1
CDR3aa: CASSLGIWTGTTYEQDF
CDR3nt: TGTGCCAGCAGTTTAGGGATATGGACAGGGACAACCTACGAGCAGGACTTC

v_gene: TRBV12-3/TRBV12-4
j_gene: TRBJ2-3
abundance: NA
d_gene: TRBD1
CDR3aa: CASSCPDRDRTDTQYF
CDR3nt: TGTGCCAGCAGTTGCCCAGACAGGGACCGCACAGATACGCAGTATTTT

v_gene: TRBV4-3
j_gene: TRBJ1-2
abundance: NA
d_gene: NA
CDR3aa: CASSQELAGDIYGYTF
CDR3nt: TGCGCCAGCAGCCAAGAACTCGCAGGGGACATCTATGGCTACACCTTC

v_gene: TRBV2
j_gene: TRBJ1-2
abundance: many
d_gene: NA
CDR3aa: CASSESIYGGQDYGYTF
CDR3nt: TGTGCCAGCAGTGAAAGTATTTATGGGGGTCAGGACTATGGCTACACCTTC

v_gene: TRBV4-2
j_gene: TRBJ2-3
abundance: few
d_gene: TRBD2
CDR3aa: CASSQSSGTSTDTQYF
CDR3nt: TGTGCCAGCAGCCAGTCTAGCGGGACTAGCACAGATACGCAGTATTTT

v_gene: TRBV30
j_gene: TRBJ2-3
abundance: NA
d_gene: NA
CDR3aa: CAWSVRDPRRTDTQYF
CDR3nt: TGTGCCTGGAGTGTACGGGACCCTCGCCGCACAGATACGCAGTATTTT

v_gene: TRBV2
j_gene: TRBJ1-2
abundance: NA
d_gene: NA
CDR3aa: CASWTVTDYGYTF
CDR3nt: TGTGCCAGCTGGACCGTGACGGACTATGGCTACACCTTC

v_gene: TRBV7-8
j_gene: TRBJ1-1
abundance: NA
d_gene: NA
CDR3aa: CASNAGSNTEAFF
CDR3nt: TGTGCCAGCAATGCGGGGTCGAACACTGAAGCTTTCTTT